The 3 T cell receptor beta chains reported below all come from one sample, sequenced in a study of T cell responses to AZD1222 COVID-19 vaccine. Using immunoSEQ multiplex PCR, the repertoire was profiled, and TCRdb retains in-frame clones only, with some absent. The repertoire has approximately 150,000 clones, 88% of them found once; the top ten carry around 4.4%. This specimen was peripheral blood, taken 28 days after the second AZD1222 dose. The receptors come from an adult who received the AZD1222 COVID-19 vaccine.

CDR3 DNA: TGTGCTGCCGCATCTCCCGTGTACAATTCAGAAGCTTTCTTT. It is translated as CAAASPVYNSEAFF. The chain joins TRBV19 to TRBJ1-1; D is undetermined. The CDR3 consists of 14 residues. The germline CDR1 and CDR2 sequences are LNHDA and SQIVND (reference sequence).

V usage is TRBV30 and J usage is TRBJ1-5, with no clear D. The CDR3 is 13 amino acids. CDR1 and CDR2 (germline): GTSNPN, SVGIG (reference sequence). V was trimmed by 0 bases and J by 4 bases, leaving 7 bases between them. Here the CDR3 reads CAWSVGKNQPQHF. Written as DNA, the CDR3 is TGTGCCTGGAGTGTTGGTAAAAATCAGCCCCAGCATTTT.

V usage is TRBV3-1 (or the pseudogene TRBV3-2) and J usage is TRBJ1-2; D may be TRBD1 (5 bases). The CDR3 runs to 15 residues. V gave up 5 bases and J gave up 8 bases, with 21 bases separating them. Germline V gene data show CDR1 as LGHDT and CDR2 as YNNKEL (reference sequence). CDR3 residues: CASSAPTGELGGYTF. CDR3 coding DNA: TGTGCCAGCAGCGCCCCAACGGGGGAACTGGGCGGCTACACCTTC.